This TCR beta chain was identified in a study of shared clonotypes between healthy human individuals. General study points: Represented diversity, genetic and exposure-history alike, was limited by few donors. Tissue TCR repertoires likely differ from these blood-only repertoires. Naive subsets generally had larger estimated richness than memory subsets.

The germline V gene has CDR1 LNHDA and CDR2 SQIVND (reference sequence). The CDR3 covers 15 residues. The V gene end was trimmed by 5 bases and the J gene end by 2 bases; junction bases not matched to a gene: 5. Each subset's genomic DNA was shared equally among a number of immunoSEQ plates. Measured with immunoSEQ multiplex PCR; TCRdb has only the in-frame clones, and not every one. Here the sample spans over a million clones, roughly 97% being singletons. In regard to this clone: Its specificity is unknown.

The sample consisted of naive CD4+ T cells sorted from blood. Subset of the sample: CD45RA+ positively selected. The clonotype comes from a man aged 30-40 years in good health. The chain uses TRBV19 and TRBJ2-5; 10 bases align to TRBD2. The CDR3 sequence is CASSGRTSGQETQYF. CDR3 coding DNA: TGTGCCAGTAGTGGTCGGACTAGCGGACAAGAGACCCAGTACTTC. The full variable domain, rest sourced from reference TRBV19 and TRBJ2-5, is DGGITQSPKYLFRKEGQNVTLSCEQNLNHDAMYWYRQDPGQGLRLIYYSQIVNDFQKGDIAEGYSVSREKKESFPLTVTSAQKNPTAFYLCASSGRTSGQETQYFGPGTRLLVL.